The entry below describes one T cell receptor (beta chain). Its antigen is unknown. The data derive from a study of brain metastases from non-small cell lung cancer. Study results and limitations: TCR repertoires overlapped largely between brain metastases and matched primaries. T-cell infiltration was lower in brain metastases than primaries (P < 0.001).

This table comes from immunoSEQ multiplex PCR, and its TCRdb copy is limited to in-frame clones, with some not included. The table lists 15,000 or so clones, under 85% of them singletons. Unmatched junction bases numbered 5, after V lost 5 bases and J lost 2 bases. Looked up from germline, CDR1 is SGHRS and CDR2 is YFSETQ. The CDR3 is 15 amino acids. The TCR comes from a donor at least 40 years old with non-small cell lung cancer. Specimen: primary lung tumor tissue. The chain recombines TRBV5-1 with TRBJ1-5, with 9 positions matching TRBD1. In DNA form, the CDR3 reads TGCGCCAGCAGTCCGGGACAGGGAGGCAATCAGCCCCAGCATTTT. As protein: CASSPGQGGNQPQHF.